Sequencing of this TCR beta chain was carried out in a study of blood T cell repertoires in COVID-19 (dated by TCRdb to between 2020 and 2021). Turning to the overall study: Samples from collaborators originated in the United States, Italy and Spain and spanned both the acute and convalescent phases of COVID-19. Where HLA class I and class II types were available, the types were taken from metadata supplied by the sample provider, not from assay-based typing. Sample metadata almost always included a de-identified subject ID, COVID-19 status, age in years and sex. The material from the prospective study consisted of cDNA or gDNA derived from T cells, B-cell-depleted T cells, or PBMCs. The repertoires were made available in a free public database intended to serve as a resource for research on the immune response to SARS-CoV-2. Samples came from the ongoing ImmuneRACE study (first 160 participants) plus 1,254 subjects from 6 global collaborators. Deeply sampled blood TCRbeta repertoires from subjects exposed to, actively infected with, or recovered from COVID-19 were included in the dataset.

The immunoSEQ Assay, a bias-controlled multiplex PCR, was used to amplify TCRbeta CDR3 regions from genomic DNA. Regarding the original processing steps: Within the assay, amplification of reference gene primers was used to estimate how many nucleated cells each sample contained. To quantify the absolute abundance of each unique TCRbeta CDR3 rearrangement, sequence reads were collapsed and filtered. For each sample, productive Simpson clonality was calculated as the square root of Simpson's diversity index over productive rearrangements. TCRdb holds this immuneACCESS table with in-frame rearrangements only. Some clones are missing; in checked studies, unresolved V genes explain under half, and the rest has no known cause. The D gene and trimming were derived from the DNA, and the V and J assignments and clone size from that table. For this sample there are 90,000 to 150,000 clones; roughly nine tenths appear just once. Roughly 8% of the sample belongs to the ten largest clones.

A second Seattle source provided samples from volunteer blood donors who had recovered from COVID-19. Whole blood was collected in K2EDTA tubes by collaborating institutions according to the institutions' own protocols. Collaborator samples were shipped for TCRbeta analysis as frozen whole blood, isolated PBMCs, or DNA extracted from either sample type. The germline V gene sets CDR1 to SGHAT and CDR2 to FQNNGV. Spanning cysteine to phenylalanine, the CDR3 consists of 13 amino acids. This entry keeps only the CDR3 DNA: 39 bases, framed from base 1. The trim is 6 bases for V and 9 bases for J, with a gap of 12 bases between the germline ends. Remarks on this clone: This clone's antigen is unknown. Base-call qualities are not available, and no considerably larger clone is one nucleotide away.

The research as a whole found: The quantity of clinical and demographic metadata differed by source and by participant and was supplied without curation.

The receptor was derived from a man aged 70 or older who had recovered from COVID-19. The chain is made from TRBV11-2 and TRBJ1-6; a confident D gene designation cannot be given. The specimen sequenced was peripheral blood. DNA sequence: TGTGCCAGCAGTACATCACGGGGTTCACCCCTCCACTTT. Translated, this is CASSTSRGSPLHF.